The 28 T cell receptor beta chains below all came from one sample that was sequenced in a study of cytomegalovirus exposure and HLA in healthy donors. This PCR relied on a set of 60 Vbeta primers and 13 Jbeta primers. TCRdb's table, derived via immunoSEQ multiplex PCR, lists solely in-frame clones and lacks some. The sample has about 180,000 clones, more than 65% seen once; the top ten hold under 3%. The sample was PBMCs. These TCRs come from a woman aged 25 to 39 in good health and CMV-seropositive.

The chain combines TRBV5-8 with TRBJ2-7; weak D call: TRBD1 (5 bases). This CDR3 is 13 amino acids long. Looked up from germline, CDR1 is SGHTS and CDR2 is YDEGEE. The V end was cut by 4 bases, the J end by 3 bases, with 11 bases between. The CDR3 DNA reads TGTGCCAGCAGCCCAAGGACAAGCTACGAGCAGTACTTC. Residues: CASSPRTSYEQYF.

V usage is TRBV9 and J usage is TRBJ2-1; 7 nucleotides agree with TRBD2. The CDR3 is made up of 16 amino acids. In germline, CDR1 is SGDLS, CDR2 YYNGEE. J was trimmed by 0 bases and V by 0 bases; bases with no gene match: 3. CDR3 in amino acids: CASSVGGGSSYNEQFF. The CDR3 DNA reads TGTGCCAGCAGCGTAGGGGGCGGGAGCTCCTACAATGAGCAGTTCTTC.

The CDR3 spells CASTPTGLNYGYTF. As DNA, the CDR3 is TGTGCCAGCACCCCGACAGGGCTAAACTATGGCTACACCTTC. This rearrangement joins TRBV27 to TRBJ1-2; 7 bases are shared with TRBD1. Unmatched junction bases numbered 7, after V lost 7 bases and J lost 2 bases. From germline, CDR1 is MNHEY and CDR2 SMNVEV (reference sequence). The CDR3 contains 14 residues.

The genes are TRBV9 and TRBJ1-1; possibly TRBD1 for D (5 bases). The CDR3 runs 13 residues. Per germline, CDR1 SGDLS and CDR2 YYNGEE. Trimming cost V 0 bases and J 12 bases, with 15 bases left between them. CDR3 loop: CASSVEGHSETFF. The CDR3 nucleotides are TGTGCCAGCAGCGTAGAAGGACATTCAGAGACTTTCTTT.

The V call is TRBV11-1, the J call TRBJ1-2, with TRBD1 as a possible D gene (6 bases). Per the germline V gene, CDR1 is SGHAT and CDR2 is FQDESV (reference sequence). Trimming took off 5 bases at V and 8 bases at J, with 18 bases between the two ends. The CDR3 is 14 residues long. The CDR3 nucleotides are TGTGCCAGCAGCGCAGGGGCGGAATGGTACGGCTACACCTTC. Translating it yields CASSAGAEWYGYTF.

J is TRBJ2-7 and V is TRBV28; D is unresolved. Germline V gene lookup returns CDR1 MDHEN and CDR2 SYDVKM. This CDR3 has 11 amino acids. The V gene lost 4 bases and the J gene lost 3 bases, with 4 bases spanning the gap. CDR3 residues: CASSSHYEQYF. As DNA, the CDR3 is TGTGCCAGCAGTTCCCACTACGAGCAGTACTTC.

The CDR3 is CASSEPRGGPDTQYF. CDR3 bases: TGTGCCAGCAGTGAACCTAGGGGGGGGCCAGATACGCAGTATTTT. The chain carries TRBV6-4 and TRBJ2-3, with TRBD2 as a possible D gene (7 bases). Trimming left V 3 bases short and J 4 bases short, with 14 bases between. CDR1 MRHNA and CDR2 SNTAGT come from the germline V gene. The CDR3 is 15 amino acids.

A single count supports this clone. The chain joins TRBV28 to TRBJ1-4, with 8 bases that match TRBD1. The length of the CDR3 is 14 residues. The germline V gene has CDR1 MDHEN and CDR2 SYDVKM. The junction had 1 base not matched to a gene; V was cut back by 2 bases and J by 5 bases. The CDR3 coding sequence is TGTGCCAGCAGTTTAAGGACAGGGAATGAAAAACTGTTTTTT. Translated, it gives CASSLRTGNEKLFF.

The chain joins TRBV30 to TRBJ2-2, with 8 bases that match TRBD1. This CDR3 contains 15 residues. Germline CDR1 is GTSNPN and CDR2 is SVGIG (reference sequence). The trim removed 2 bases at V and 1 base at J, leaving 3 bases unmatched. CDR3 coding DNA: TGTGCCTGGAGTCCCGGGACAGGGAACACCGGGGAGCTGTTTTTT. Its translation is CAWSPGTGNTGELFF.

The CDR3 region has the DNA TGTGCCAGCAGTTTCCAGGCAGGGGATCGCGAGCAGTACTTC. Its protein is CASSFQAGDREQYF. The V and J genes are TRBV27 and TRBJ2-7; tentative D call: TRBD1 (6 bases). CDR3 length: 14 residues. Trimming took 3 bases from V and 6 from J, leaving 15 bases between them. CDR1 is MNHEY and CDR2 is SMNVEV in the germline V gene (reference sequence).

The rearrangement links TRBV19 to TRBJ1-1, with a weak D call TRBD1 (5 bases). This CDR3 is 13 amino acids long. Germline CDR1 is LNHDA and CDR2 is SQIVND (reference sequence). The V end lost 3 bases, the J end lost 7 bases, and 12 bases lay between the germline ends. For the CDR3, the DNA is TGTGCCAGTAGTATGCCCCCCCAGGGTGAAGCTTTCTTT. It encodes CASSMPPQGEAFF. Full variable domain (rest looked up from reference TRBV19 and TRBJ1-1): DGGITQSPKYLFRKEGQNVTLSCEQNLNHDAMYWYRQDPGQGLRLIYYSQIVNDFQKGDIAEGYSVSREKKESFPLTVTSAQKNPTAFYLCASSMPPQGEAFFGQGTRLTVV.

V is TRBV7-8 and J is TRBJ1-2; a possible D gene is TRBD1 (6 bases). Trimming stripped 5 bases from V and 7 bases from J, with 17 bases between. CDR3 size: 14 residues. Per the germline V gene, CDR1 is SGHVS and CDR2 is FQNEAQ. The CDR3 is CASSTGQRTIGYTF. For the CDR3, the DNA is TGTGCCAGCAGCACCGGACAGAGAACTATTGGCTACACCTTC.

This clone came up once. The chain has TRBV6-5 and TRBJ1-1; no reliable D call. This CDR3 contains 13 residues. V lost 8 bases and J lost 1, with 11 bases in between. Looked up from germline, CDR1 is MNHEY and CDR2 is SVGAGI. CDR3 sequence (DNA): TGTGCCAGCGGGTACCACAGGAACACTGAAGCTTTCTTT. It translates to CASGYHRNTEAFF.

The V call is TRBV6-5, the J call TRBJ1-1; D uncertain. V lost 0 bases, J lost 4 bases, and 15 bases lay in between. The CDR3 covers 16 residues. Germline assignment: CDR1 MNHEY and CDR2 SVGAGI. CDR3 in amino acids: CASSYSRNRRSTEAFF. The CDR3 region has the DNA TGTGCCAGCAGTTACTCGAGGAATCGTAGAAGCACTGAAGCTTTCTTT.

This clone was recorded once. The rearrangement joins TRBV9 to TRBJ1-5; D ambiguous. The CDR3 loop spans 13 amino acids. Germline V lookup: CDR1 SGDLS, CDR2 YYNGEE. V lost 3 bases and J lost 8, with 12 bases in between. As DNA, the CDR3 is TGTGCCAGCAGCGGCCGGGCGGGCGAGCCCCAGCATTTT. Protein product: CASSGRAGEPQHF. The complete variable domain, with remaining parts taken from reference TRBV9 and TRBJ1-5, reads DSGVTQTPKHLITATGQRVTLRCSPRSGDLSVYWYQQSLDQGLQFLIQYYNGEERAKGNILERFSAQQFPDLHSELNLSSLELGDSALYFCASSGRAGEPQHFGDGTRLSIL.

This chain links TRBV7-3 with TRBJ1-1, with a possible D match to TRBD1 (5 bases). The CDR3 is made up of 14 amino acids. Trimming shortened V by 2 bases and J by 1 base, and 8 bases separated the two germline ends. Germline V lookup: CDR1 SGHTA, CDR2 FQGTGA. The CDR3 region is CASSLAGQNTEAFF. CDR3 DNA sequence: TGTGCCAGCAGCTTAGCAGGGCAGAACACTGAAGCTTTCTTT.

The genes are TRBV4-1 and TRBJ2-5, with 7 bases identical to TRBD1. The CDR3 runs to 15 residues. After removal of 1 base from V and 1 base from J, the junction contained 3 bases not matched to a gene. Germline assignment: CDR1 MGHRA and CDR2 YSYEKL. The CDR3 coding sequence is TGCGCCAGCAGCCAAGGGGACAGTACCCAAGAGACCCAGTACTTC. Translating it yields CASSQGDSTQETQYF.

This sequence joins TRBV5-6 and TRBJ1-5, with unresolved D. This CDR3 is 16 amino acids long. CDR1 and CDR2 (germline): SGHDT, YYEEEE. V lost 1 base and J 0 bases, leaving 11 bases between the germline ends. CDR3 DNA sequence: TGTGCCAGCAGCTTGACGCGGCAGCTTAGCAATCAGCCCCAGCATTTT. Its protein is CASSLTRQLSNQPQHF.

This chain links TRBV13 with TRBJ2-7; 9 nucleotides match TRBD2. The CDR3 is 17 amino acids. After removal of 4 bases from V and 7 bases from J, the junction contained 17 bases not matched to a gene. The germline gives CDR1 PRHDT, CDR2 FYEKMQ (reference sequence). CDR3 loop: CASSSIAGVSGPREQYF. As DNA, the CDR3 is TGTGCCAGCAGCTCGATAGCGGGGGTGTCGGGGCCGCGGGAGCAGTACTTC.

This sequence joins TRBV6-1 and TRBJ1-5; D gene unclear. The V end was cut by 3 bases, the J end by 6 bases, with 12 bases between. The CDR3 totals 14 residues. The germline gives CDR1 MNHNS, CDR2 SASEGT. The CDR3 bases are TGTGCCAGCAGTGAGCGGGGATTGAGTCAGCCCCAGCATTTT. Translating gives CASSERGLSQPQHF.

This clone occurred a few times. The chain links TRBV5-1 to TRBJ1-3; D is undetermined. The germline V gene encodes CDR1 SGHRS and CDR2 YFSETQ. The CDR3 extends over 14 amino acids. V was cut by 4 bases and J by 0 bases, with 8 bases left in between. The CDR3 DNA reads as TGCGCCAGCAGCGACGGGTACTCTGGAAACACCATATATTTT. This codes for CASSDGYSGNTIYF.

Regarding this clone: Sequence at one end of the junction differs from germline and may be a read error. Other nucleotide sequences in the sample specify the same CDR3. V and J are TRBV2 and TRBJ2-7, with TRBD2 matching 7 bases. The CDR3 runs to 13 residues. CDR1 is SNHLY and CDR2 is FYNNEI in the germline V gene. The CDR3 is CASSGGTTYEQYF. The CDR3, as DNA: TGTGCTAGCAGTGGCGGGACTACCTACGAGCAGTACTTC.

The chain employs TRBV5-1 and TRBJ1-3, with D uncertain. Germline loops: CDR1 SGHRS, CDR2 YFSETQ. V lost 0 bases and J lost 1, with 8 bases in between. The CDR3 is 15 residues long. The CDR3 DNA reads TGCGCCAGCAGCTTGGACTCTCCGTCTGGAAACACCATATATTTT. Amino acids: CASSLDSPSGNTIYF.

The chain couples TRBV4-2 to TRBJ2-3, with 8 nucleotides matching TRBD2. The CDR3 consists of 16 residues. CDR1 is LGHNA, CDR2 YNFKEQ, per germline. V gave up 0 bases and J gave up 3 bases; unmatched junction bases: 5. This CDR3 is CASSQDHRGGTDTQYF. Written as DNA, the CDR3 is TGTGCCAGCAGCCAAGACCACCGGGGGGGGACAGATACGCAGTATTTT.

CDR3: CASSLVASGGLGTDTQYF. CDR3 DNA sequence: TGTGCCAGCAGCTTAGTGGCTAGCGGGGGGCTGGGGACAGATACGCAGTATTTT. V usage is TRBV7-2 and J usage is TRBJ2-3; 11 bases line up with TRBD2. The junction had 9 bases not matched to a gene; V was cut back by 1 base and J by 3 bases. The CDR3 loop spans 18 amino acids. Germline CDR1 reads SGHTA; CDR2 reads FQGNSA.

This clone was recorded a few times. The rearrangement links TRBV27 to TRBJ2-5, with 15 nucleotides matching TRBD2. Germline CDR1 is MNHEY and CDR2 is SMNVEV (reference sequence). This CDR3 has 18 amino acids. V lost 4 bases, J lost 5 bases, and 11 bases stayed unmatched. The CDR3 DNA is TGTGCCAGCAGTTCCCAAATTGGACTAGCGGGGGGGCGGGAGACCCAGTACTTC. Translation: CASSSQIGLAGGRETQYF.

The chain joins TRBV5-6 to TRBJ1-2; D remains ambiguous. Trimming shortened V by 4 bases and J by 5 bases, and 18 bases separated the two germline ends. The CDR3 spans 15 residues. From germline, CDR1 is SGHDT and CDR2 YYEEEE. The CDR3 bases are TGTGCCAGCAGCCCTCTTCAGACAAGAGTTTATGGCTACACCTTC. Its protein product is CASSPLQTRVYGYTF.

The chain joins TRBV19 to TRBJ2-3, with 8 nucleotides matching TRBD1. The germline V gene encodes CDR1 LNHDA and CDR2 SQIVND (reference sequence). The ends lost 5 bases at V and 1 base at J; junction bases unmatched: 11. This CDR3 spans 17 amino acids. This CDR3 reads CASSPYRVRGRTDTQYF. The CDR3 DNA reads TGTGCCAGTAGTCCATACCGGGTCAGGGGGCGCACAGATACGCAGTATTTT.